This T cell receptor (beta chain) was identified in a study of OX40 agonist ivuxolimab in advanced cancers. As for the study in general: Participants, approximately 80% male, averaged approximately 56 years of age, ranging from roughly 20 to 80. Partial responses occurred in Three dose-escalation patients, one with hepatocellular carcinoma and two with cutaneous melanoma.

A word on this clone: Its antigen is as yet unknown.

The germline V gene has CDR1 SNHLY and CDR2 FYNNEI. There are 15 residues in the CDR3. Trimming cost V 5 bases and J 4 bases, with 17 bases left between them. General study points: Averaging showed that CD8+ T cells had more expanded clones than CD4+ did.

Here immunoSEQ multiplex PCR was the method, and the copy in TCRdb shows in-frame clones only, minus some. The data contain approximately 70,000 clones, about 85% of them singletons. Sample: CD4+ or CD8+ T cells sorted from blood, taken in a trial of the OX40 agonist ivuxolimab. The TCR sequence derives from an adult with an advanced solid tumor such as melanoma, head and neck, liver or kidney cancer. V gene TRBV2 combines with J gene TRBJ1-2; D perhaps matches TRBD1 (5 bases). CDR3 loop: CASSPAWGVAYGYTF. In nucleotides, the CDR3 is TGTGCCAGCAGTCCTGCCTGGGGGGTTGCCTATGGCTACACCTTC.